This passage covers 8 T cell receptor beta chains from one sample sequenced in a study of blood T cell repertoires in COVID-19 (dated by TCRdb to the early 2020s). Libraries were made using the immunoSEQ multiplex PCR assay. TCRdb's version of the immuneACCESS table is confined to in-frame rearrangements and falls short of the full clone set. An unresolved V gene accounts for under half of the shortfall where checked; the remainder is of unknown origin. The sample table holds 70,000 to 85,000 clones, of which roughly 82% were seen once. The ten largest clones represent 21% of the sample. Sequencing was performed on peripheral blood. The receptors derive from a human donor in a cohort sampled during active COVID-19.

The CDR3 DNA is TGTGCCAGCAGCCAAGATTTTCGGAGCGGTCGAGAGACCCAGTACTTC. The encoded protein is CASSQDFRSGRETQYF. This chain connects TRBV3-1 (or the pseudogene TRBV3-2) to TRBJ2-5; a weak D match, TRBD2 (5 bases). Germline assignment: CDR1 LGHDT and CDR2 YNNKEL (reference sequence). The CDR3 length is 16 residues. Between the trimmed V and J ends, which lost 0 bases and 4 bases, there was a span of 15 bases.

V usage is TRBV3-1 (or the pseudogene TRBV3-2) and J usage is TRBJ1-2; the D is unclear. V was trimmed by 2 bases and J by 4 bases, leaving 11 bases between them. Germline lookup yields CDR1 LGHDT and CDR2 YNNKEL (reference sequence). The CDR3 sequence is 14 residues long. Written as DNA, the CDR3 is TGTGCCAGCAGCCAAATGGACTTGGGCTATGGCTACACCTTC. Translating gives CASSQMDLGYGYTF.

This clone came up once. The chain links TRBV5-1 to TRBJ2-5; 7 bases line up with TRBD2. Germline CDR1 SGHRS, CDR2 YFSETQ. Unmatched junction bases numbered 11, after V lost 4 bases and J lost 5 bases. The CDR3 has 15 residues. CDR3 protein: CASSVAAPGGETQYF. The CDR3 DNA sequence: TGCGCCAGCAGCGTAGCGGCCCCCGGGGGGGAGACCCAGTACTTC.

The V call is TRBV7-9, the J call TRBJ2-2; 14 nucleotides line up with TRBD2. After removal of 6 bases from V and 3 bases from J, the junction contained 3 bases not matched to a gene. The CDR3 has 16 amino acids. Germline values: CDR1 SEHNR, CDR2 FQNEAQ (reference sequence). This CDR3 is CASRTSGGAYTGELFF. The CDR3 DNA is TGTGCCAGCAGGACTAGCGGGGGGGCCTACACCGGGGAGCTGTTTTTT. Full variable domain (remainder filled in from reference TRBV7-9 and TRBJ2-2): DTGVSQNPRHKITKRGQNVTFRCDPISEHNRLYWYRQTLGQGPEFLTYFQNEAQLEKSRLLSDRFSAERPKGSFSTLEIQRTEQGDSAMYLCASRTSGGAYTGELFFGEGSRLTVL.

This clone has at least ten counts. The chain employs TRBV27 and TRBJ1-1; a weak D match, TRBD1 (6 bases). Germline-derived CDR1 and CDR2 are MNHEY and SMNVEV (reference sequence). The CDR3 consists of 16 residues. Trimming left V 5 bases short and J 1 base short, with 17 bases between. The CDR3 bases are TGTGCCAGCAGTCTTCTCGGGACAAGCTCGAACACTGAAGCTTTCTTT. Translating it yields CASSLLGTSSNTEAFF.

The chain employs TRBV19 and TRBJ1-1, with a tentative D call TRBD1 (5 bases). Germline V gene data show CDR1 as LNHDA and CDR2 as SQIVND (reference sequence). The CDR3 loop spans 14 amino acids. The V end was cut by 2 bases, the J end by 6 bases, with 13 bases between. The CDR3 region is CASSILRRGPEAFF. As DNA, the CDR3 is TGTGCCAGTAGTATACTACGGAGGGGACCTGAAGCTTTCTTT.

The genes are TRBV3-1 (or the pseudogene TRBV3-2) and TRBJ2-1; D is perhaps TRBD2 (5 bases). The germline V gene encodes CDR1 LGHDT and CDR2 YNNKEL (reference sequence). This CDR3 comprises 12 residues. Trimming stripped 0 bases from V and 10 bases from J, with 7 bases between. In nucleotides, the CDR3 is TGTGCCAGCAGCCAAGAGCTAGCAGAGCAGTTCTTC. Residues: CASSQELAEQFF.

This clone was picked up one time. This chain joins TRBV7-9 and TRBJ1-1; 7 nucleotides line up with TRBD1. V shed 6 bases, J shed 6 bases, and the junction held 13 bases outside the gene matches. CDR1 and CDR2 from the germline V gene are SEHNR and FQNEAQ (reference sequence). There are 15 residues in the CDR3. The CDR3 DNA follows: TGTGCCAGCAGTTCCGGACAGGCTCAAAGATCTGAAGCTTTCTTT. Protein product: CASSSGQAQRSEAFF. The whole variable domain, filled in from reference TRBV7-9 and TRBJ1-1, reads DTGVSQNPRHKITKRGQNVTFRCDPISEHNRLYWYRQTLGQGPEFLTYFQNEAQLEKSRLLSDRFSAERPKGSFSTLEIQRTEQGDSAMYLCASSSGQAQRSEAFFGQGTRLTVV.